These 14 T cell receptor beta chains were sequenced from one sample in a study of molecular identifiers for immune sequencing clone quantification. One entry per CDR3 protein results from TCRdb running MiXCR on the PCR reads. This sample yields under 800,000 distinct CDR3 sequences, of which 25% are seen a single time; roughly 0.83% belongs to the top ten. Sequencing used naive CD8+ T cells from blood, with Jurkat cell RNA spiked in. Subset noted: FACS-sorted CD8+CD4-CCR7+CD45RA+ naive T cells. The receptors shown here come from a human donor in good health. Some libraries in this study had Jurkat cell RNA spiked in.

This clonotype was detected ten times or more. CDR3 in DNA: TGTGCCAGCAGTGAAGATGGTTGGGACAATCAGCCCCAGCATTTT. This sequence encodes CASSEDGWDNQPQHF. The chain has TRBV2 and TRBJ1-5; D remains unclear. V was cut by 1 base and J by 3 bases, with 10 bases left in between. This CDR3 has 15 residues. CDR1 is SNHLY, CDR2 FYNNEI, per germline.

This clonotype was seen many times. This chain joins TRBV7-6 and TRBJ1-4, with TRBD1 matching over 8 bases. Germline V lookup: CDR1 SGHVS, CDR2 FNYEAQ. The CDR3 consists of 14 residues. The V and J ends lost 5 bases and 8 bases, in that order; junction bases with no gene match: 7. The CDR3 protein is CASSPRQGREKLFF. As DNA, the CDR3 is TGTGCCAGCAGCCCTCGACAGGGGCGCGAAAAACTGTTTTTT.

Concerning this clonotype itself: It may be a read error: a sequence one base away is much more abundant. This chain uses TRBV6-5 with TRBJ2-7, with D unresolved. This CDR3 is built from 14 residues. The germline CDR1 and CDR2 sequences are MNHEY and SVGAGI. The ends were cut back, 6 bases at V and 5 bases at J, with 17 bases in the middle. CDR3 residues: CASSPGPATNEQYF. The CDR3 DNA sequence: TGTGCCAGCAGCCCCGGACCAGCTACCAACGAGCAGTACTTC.

To note about this clonotype: This is likely a read error, given that the CDR3 carries no conserved phenylalanine or tryptophan at its end. The chain links TRBV19 to TRBJ2-7, with 7 bases fitting TRBD1. With V trimmed by 2 bases and J by 3 bases, 7 bases remained unmatched. CDR1 is LNHDA and CDR2 is SQIVND in the germline V gene (reference sequence). The CDR3 is made up of 15 amino acids. The chain's CDR3 is CASSISTGSFYEQYI. DNA of the CDR3: TGTGCCAGTAGTATATCGACAGGGAGTTTCTACGAGCAGTACATC.

This clonotype was detected ten times or more. The J gene is TRBJ2-3, the V gene TRBV6-5; D could derive from TRBD1 or TRBD2 (5 bases each). Germline CDR1 is MNHEY and CDR2 is SVGAGI. V lost 2 bases and J 1 base, leaving 13 bases between the germline ends. This CDR3 has 16 residues. CDR3: CASSYRTPGRTDTQYF. CDR3 bases: TGTGCCAGCAGTTACCGCACCCCGGGACGCACAGATACGCAGTATTTT.

On this clonotype: A much bigger clone sits one base away, suggesting this may be a read error. This chain uses TRBV7-9 with TRBJ2-2; D not certain. This CDR3 is 15 amino acids long. Germline V CDR1 and CDR2: SEHNR, FQNEAQ (reference sequence). Deletions cut 0 bases from V and 1 base from J, with 6 bases between. CDR3 bases: TGTGCCAGCAGCTTAGCGGAGAGGAACACCGGGGAGCTGTTTTTT. Translation: CASSLAERNTGELFF. Full variable domain (missing parts from reference TRBV7-9 and TRBJ2-2): DTGVSQNPRHKITKRGQNVTFRCDPISEHNRLYWYRQTLGQGPEFLTYFQNEAQLEKSRLLSDRFSAERPKGSFSTLEIQRTEQGDSAMYLCASSLAERNTGELFFGEGSRLTVL.

This chain links TRBV27 with TRBJ1-1, with 7 bases matching TRBD1. Germline V gene data show CDR1 as MNHEY and CDR2 as SMNVEV (reference sequence). This CDR3 region has 13 residues. V lost 5 bases, J lost 4 bases, and 4 bases stayed unmatched. Here the CDR3 DNA reads TGTGCCAGCAGTGACGACAGGGCCACTGAAGCTTTCTTT. Protein product: CASSDDRATEAFF.

V and J are TRBV6-2 or TRBV6-3 and TRBJ2-7, with TRBD2 identical over 12 bases. Germline CDR1 and CDR2: MNHEY and SVGEGT. This CDR3 is 19 amino acids long. The ends lost 6 bases at V and 0 bases at J; junction bases unmatched: 15. CDR3 loop: CASSPPPGLAGLRSYEQYF. The DNA for the CDR3 is TGTGCCAGCAGCCCGCCGCCGGGACTAGCGGGCCTCCGCTCCTACGAGCAGTACTTC.

This clonotype was observed at least ten times. V usage is TRBV7-9 and J usage is TRBJ1-2; D might be TRBD1 (6 bases). Germline V gives CDR1 SEHNR, CDR2 FQNEAQ (reference sequence). The CDR3 runs to 17 residues. V lost 1 base and J 8 bases, leaving 23 bases between the germline ends. Here the CDR3 reads CASSLEFGDTEFGGYTF. DNA of the CDR3: TGTGCCAGCAGCTTAGAGTTCGGGGACACCGAATTCGGAGGCTACACCTTC.

This clonotype was detected many times. This chain uses TRBV4-1 with TRBJ1-2; TRBD1 is a possible D gene (6 bases). CDR1 is MGHRA and CDR2 is YSYEKL in the germline V gene. The CDR3 sequence is 13 residues long. The V and J ends lost 2 bases and 8 bases respectively, with 12 bases between them. CDR3 protein: CASSQRQELGYTF. CDR3 sequence (DNA): TGCGCCAGCAGCCAAAGACAGGAGCTAGGCTACACCTTC.

This clonotype was recorded at least ten times. V and J are TRBV20-1 and TRBJ1-6; D may be TRBD1 (5 bases). V was shortened by 5 bases and J by 5 bases, with 10 bases between the two germline ends. This CDR3 comprises 13 residues. CDR1 is DFQATT, CDR2 SNEGSKA, per germline (reference sequence). Here the CDR3 reads CSAPGTHNSPLHF. In nucleotides, the CDR3 is TGCAGTGCTCCCGGGACCCATAATTCACCCCTCCACTTT.

The chain links TRBV6-5 to TRBJ2-6, with unresolved D. CDR3 length: 16 amino acids. Germline values: CDR1 MNHEY, CDR2 SVGAGI. V shed 0 bases and J shed 0 bases, with 6 bases lying between them. In DNA, the CDR3 is TGTGCCAGCAGTTACTCCACTTTCTCTGGGGCCAACGTCCTGACTTTC. This codes for CASSYSTFSGANVLTF.

About this clonotype itself: A much larger clone lies a single base off, so this may be a read error. The chain combines TRBV7-2 with TRBJ2-3; 11 positions agree with TRBD2. CDR3 length equals 17 residues. Per germline, CDR1 SGHTA and CDR2 FQGNSA. The V gene end was trimmed by 2 bases and the J gene end by 3 bases; junction bases not matched to a gene: 7. DNA of the CDR3: TGTGCCAGCAGCTTAATTTCGGGACTAGCGGATACAGATACGCAGTATTTT. It codes for CASSLISGLADTDTQYF.

V is TRBV19 and J is TRBJ2-2, with a weak D call TRBD1 (6 bases). With 5 bases removed from V and 0 bases from J, the gap between germline ends came to 19 bases. Per the germline V gene, CDR1 is LNHDA and CDR2 is SQIVND (reference sequence). CDR3 length: 18 residues. The CDR3 nucleotides read TGTGCCAGTAGTTCTCTTTTTGCAGGACAGCCGAACACCGGGGAGCTGTTTTTT. Protein: CASSSLFAGQPNTGELFF.